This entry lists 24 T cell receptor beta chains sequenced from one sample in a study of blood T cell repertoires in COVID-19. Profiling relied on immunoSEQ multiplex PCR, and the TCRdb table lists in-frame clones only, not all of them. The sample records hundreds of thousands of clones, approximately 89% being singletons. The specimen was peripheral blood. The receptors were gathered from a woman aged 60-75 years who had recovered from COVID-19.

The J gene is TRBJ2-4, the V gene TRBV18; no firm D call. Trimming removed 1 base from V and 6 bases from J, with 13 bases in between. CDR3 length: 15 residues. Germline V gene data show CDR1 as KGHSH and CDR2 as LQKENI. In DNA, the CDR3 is TGTGCCAGCTCACCACGACTGGAGACGAGAAACATTCAGTACTTC. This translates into CASSPRLETRNIQYF.

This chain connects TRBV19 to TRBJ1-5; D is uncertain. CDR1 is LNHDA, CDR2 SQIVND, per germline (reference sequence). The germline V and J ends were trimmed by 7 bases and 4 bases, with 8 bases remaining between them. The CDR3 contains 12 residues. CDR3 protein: CASTIANQPQHF. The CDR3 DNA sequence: TGTGCCAGTACCATAGCAAATCAGCCCCAGCATTTT.

The CDR3 loop reads CASSKGRPILF. CDR3 DNA sequence: TGTGCCAGCAGCAAGGGCCGCCCAATCCTATTC. The J gene is TRBJ2-7, the V gene TRBV21-1; the table gives TRBD1 as D, unverified against the DNA. TRBV21-1 is reported as a pseudogene. The CDR3 is made up of 11 amino acids.

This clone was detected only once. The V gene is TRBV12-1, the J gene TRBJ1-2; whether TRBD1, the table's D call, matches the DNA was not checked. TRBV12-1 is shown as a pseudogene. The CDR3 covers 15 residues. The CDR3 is CASSSSDRVRYGYTF. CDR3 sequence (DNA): TGTGCCAGCAGCTCCTCCGACAGGGTAAGGTATGGCTACACCTTC.

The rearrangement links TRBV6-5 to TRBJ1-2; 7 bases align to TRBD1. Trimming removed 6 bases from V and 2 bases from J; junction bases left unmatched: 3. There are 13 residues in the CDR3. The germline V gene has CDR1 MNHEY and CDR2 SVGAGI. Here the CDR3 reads CASSKQGNYGYTF. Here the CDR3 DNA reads TGTGCCAGCAGCAAACAGGGGAACTATGGCTACACCTTC.

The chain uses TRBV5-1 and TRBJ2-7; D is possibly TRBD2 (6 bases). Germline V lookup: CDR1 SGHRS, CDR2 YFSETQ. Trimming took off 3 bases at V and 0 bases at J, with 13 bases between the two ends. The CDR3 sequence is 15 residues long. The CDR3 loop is CASSSLRTNSYEQYF. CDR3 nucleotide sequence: TGCGCCAGCAGCTCCCTTCGGACTAACTCCTACGAGCAGTACTTC.

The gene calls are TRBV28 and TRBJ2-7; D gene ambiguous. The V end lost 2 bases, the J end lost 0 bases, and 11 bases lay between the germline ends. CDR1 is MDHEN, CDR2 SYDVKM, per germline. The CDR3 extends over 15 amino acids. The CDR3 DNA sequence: TGTGCCAGCAGTTTAAACCCACATTACTCCTACGAGCAGTACTTC. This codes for CASSLNPHYSYEQYF.

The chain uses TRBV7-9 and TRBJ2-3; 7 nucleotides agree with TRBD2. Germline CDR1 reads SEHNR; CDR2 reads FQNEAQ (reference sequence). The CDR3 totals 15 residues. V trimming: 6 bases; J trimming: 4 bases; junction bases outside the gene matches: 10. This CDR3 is CASSSSGRVSDTQYF. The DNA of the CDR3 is TGTGCCAGCAGTTCCTCAGGGAGGGTGTCAGATACGCAGTATTTT.

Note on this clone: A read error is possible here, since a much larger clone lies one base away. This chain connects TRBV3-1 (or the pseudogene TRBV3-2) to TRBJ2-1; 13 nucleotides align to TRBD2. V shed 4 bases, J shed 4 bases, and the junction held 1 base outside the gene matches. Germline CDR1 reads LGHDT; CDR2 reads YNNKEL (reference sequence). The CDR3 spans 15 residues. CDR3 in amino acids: CASSPGLAGYNEQFF. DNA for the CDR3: TGTGCCAGCAGCCCGGGACTAGCGGGGTACAATGAGCAGTTCTTC.

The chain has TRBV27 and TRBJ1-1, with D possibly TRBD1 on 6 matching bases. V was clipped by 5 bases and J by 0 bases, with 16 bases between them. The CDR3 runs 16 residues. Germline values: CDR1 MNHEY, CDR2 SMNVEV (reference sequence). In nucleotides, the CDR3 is TGTGCCAGCAGTAGAGGGGGGAGGGCATTGAACACTGAAGCTTTCTTT. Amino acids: CASSRGGRALNTEAFF.

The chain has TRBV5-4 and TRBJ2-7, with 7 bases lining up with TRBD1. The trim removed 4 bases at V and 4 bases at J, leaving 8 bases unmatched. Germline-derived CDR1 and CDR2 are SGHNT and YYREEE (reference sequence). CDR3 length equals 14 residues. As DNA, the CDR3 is TGTGCCAGCAGCCCCGGGACAGCCTTATACGAGCAGTACTTC. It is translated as CASSPGTALYEQYF. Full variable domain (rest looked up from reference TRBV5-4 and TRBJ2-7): ETGVTQSPTHLIKTRGQQVTLRCSSQSGHNTVSWYQQALGQGPQFIFQYYREEENGRGNFPPRFSGLQFPNYSSELNVNALELDDSALYLCASSPGTALYEQYFGPGTRLTVT.

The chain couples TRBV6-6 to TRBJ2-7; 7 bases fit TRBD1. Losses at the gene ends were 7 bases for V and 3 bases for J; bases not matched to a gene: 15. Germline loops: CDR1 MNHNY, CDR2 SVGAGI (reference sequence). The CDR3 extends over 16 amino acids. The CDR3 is CASTIFRDRPNYEQYF. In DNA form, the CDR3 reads TGTGCCAGCACCATCTTCCGGGACAGACCCAACTACGAGCAGTACTTC.

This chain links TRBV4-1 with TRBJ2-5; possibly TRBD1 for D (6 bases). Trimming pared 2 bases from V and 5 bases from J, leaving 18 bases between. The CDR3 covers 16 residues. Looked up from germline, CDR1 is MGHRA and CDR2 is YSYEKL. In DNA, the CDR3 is TGCGCCAGCAGCCAACCCCCAGGGGCCTTGGGGGAGACCCAGTACTTC. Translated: CASSQPPGALGETQYF.

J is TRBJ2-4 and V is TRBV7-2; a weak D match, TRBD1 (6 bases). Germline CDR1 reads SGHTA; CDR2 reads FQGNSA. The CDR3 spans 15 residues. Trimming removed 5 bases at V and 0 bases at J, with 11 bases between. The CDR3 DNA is TGTGCCAGCAGCCAGGGGAGACTAGCCAAAAACATTCAGTACTTC. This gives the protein CASSQGRLAKNIQYF.

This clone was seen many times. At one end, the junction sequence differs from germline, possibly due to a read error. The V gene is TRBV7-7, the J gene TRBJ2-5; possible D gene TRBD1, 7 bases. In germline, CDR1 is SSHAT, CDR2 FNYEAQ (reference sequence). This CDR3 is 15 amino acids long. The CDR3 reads CASSLEGGGYGTQYF. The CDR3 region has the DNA TGTGCTAGCAGCTTAGAAGGAGGGGGCTATGGGACCCAGTACTTC.

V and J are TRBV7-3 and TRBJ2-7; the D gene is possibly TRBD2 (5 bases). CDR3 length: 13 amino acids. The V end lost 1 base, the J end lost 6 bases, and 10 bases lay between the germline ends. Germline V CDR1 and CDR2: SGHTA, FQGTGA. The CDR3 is CASSLRLRSEQYF. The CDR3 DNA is TGTGCCAGCAGCTTAAGACTAAGAAGCGAGCAGTACTTC. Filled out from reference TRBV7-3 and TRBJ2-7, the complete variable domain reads GAGVSQTPSNKVTEKGKYVELRCDPISGHTALYWYRQSLGQGPEFLIYFQGTGAADDSGLPNDRFFAVRPEGSVSTLKIQRTERGDSAVYLCASSLRLRSEQYFGPGTRLTVT.

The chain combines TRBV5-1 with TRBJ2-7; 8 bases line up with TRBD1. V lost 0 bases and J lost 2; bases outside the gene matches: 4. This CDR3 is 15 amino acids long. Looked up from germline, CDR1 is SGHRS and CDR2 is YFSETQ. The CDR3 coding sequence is TGCGCCAGCAGCTTGGGTGGACAGGGCCCCTACGAGCAGTACTTC. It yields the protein CASSLGGQGPYEQYF.

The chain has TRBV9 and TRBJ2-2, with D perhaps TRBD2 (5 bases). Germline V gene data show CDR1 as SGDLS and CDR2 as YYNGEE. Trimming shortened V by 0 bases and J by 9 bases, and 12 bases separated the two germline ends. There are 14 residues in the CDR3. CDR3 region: CASSVETSGWELFF. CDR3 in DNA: TGTGCCAGCAGCGTAGAAACTAGTGGCTGGGAGCTGTTTTTT.

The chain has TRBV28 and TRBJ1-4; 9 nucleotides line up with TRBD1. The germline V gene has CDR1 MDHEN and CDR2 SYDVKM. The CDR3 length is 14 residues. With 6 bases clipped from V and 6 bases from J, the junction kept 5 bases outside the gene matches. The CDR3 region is CASSRDRVYEKLFF. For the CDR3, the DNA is TGTGCCAGCAGCCGGGACAGGGTGTATGAAAAACTGTTTTTT.

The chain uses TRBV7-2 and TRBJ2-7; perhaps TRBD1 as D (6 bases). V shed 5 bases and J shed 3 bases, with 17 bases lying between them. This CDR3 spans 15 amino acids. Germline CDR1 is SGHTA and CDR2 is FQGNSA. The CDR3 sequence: CASSAKGVQNYEQYF. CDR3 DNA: TGTGCCAGCAGCGCGAAGGGGGTCCAGAACTACGAGCAGTACTTC.

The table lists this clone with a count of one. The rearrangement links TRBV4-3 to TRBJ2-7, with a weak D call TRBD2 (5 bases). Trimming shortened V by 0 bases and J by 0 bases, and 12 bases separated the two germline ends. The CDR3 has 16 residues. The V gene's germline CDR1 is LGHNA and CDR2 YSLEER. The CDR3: CASSQEVPGYSYEQYF. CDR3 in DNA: TGCGCCAGCAGCCAAGAGGTACCGGGGTACTCCTACGAGCAGTACTTC.

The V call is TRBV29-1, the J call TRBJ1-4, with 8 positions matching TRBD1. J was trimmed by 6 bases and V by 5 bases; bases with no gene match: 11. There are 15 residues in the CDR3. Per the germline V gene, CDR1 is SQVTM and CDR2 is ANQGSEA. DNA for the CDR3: TGCAGCGTTACCGGACAGGGAGGAGGCGATGAAAAACTGTTTTTT. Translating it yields CSVTGQGGGDEKLFF.

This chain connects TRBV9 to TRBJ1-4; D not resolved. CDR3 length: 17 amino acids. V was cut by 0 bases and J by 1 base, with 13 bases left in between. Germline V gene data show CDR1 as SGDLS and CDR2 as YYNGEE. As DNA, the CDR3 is TGTGCCAGCAGCGTAGAAGGTGCCGGGAGAACTAATGAAAAACTGTTTTTT. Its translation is CASSVEGAGRTNEKLFF.

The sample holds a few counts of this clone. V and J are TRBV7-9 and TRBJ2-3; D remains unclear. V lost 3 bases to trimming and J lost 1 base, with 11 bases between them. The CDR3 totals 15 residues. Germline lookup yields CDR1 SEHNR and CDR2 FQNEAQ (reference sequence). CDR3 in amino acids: CASSFYEAGTDTQYF. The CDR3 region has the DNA TGTGCCAGCAGCTTTTACGAGGCGGGCACAGATACGCAGTATTTT.